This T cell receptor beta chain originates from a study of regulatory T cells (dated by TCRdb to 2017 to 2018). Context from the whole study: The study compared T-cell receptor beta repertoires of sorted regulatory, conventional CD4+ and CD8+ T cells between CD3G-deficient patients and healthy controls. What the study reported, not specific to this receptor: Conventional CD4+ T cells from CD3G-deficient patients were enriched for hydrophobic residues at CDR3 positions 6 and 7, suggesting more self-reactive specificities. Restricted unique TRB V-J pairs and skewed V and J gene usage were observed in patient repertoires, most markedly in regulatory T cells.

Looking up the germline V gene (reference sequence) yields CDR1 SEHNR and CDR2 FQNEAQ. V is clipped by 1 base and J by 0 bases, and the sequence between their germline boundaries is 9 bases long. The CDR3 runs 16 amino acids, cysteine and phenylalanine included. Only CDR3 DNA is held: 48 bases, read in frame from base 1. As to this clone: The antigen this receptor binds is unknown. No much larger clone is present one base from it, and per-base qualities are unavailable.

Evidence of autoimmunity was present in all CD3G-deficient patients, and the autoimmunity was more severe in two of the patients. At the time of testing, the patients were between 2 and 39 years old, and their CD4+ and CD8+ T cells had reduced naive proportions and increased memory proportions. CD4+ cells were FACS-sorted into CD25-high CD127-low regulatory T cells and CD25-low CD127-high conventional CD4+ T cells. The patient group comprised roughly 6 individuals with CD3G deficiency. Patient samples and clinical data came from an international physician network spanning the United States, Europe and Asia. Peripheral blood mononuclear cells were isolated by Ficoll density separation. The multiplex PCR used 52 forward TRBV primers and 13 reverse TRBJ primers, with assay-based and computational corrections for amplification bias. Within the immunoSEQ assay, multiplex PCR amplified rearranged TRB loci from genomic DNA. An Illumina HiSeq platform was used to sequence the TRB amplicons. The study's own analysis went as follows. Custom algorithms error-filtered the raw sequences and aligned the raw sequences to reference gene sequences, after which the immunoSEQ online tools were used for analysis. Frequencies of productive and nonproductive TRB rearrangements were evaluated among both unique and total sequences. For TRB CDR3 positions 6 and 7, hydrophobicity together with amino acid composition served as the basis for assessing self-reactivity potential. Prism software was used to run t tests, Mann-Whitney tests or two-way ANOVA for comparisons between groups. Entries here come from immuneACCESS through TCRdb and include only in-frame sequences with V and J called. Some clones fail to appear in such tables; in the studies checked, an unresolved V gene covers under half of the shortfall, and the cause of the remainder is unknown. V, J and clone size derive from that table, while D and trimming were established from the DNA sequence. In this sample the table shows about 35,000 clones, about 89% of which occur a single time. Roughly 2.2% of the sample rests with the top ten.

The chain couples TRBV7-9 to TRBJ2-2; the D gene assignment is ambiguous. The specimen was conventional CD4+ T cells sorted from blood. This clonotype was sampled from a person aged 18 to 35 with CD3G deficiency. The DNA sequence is TGTGCCAGCAGCTTAGTTTCCAGCTCGAACACCGGGGAGCTGTTTTTT. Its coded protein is CASSLVSSSNTGELFF. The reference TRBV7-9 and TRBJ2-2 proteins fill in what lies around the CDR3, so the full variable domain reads DTGVSQNPRHKITKRGQNVTFRCDPISEHNRLYWYRQTLGQGPEFLTYFQNEAQLEKSRLLSDRFSAERPKGSFSTLEIQRTEQGDSAMYLCASSLVSSSNTGELFFGEGSRLTVL.